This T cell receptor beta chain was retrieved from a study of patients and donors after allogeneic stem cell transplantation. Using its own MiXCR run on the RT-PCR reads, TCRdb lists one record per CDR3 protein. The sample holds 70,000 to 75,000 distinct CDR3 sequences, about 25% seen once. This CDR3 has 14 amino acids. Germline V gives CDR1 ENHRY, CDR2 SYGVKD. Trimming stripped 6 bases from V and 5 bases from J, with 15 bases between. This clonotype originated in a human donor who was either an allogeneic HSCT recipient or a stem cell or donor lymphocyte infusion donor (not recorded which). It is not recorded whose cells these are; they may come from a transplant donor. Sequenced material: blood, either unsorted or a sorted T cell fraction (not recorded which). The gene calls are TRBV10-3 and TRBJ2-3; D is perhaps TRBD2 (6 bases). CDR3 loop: CAIRGTSQGDTQYF. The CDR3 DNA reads TGTGCCATCAGGGGTACTAGCCAGGGAGATACGCAGTATTTT.